The present T cell receptor beta chain was sequenced within a study of early T cells in non-severe SARS-CoV-2 infection. As for the study in general: Unsorted whole blood bulk RNA was sequenced, with unpaired chains. Whole-study findings and limits: VDJdb matching favored anti-spike CD8 responses, missing private and CD4 specificities.

The V gene lost 7 bases and the J gene lost 1 base, with 23 bases spanning the gap. Looked up from germline, CDR1 is SGDLS and CDR2 is YYNGEE. The CDR3 totals 17 residues. The library protocol tagged individual cDNA molecules with unique molecular identifiers. Each CDR3 protein gets one entry after TCRdb re-called the 5' RACE reads with MiXCR. The data show 110,000 or so distinct CDR3 sequences, 9.5% to 13% seen once. This clonotype was seen a few times. The target antigen is unknown. Sequencing was carried out using whole blood. This chain joins TRBV9 and TRBJ1-2; TRBD1 might be the D (5 bases). The sequence derives from an adult who was a healthcare worker with PCR-confirmed SARS-CoV-2 infection or an uninfected control (not recorded which). The CDR3 DNA reads as TGTGCCAGCTGGAGGGCCATAGGGGCACCCGATAACTATGGCTACACCTTC. The encoded protein is CASWRAIGAPDNYGYTF.